These T cell receptor beta chains were read from a single sample in a study of blood T cell repertoires in COVID-19. Sequencing was performed with immunoSEQ multiplex PCR; in TCRdb, only in-frame clones are kept and a portion is missing. The sample yields 350,000 to 450,000 clones, around four fifths seen once. The sequenced material came from PBMCs or T cells enriched from blood (not recorded which). All receptors come from a woman aged 45-60 years who had recovered from COVID-19. CDR3s include the opening cysteine and the closing phenylalanine or tryptophan. Fields, in order: CDR3 length, J gene, V gene, CDR3 protein.

cdr3_length: 13
j_call: TRBJ1-2
v_call: TRBV30
cdr3_aa: CASLRDRGHGYTF

cdr3_length: 19
j_call: TRBJ1-3
v_call: TRBV5-8
cdr3_aa: CASSLERNPWGLSGNTIYF

cdr3_length: 15
j_call: TRBJ2-1
v_call: TRBV7-9
cdr3_aa: CASSTTGVIGDEQFF

cdr3_length: 14
j_call: TRBJ2-3
v_call: TRBV5-1
cdr3_aa: CASSLGLLADTQYF

cdr3_length: 15
j_call: TRBJ2-1
v_call: TRBV27
cdr3_aa: CASSLLGGGSGEQFF

cdr3_length: 14
j_call: TRBJ1-2
v_call: TRBV5-4
cdr3_aa: CASRASGAHGGYTF

cdr3_length: 13
j_call: TRBJ1-6
v_call: TRBV5-4
cdr3_aa: CASSLDTNSPLHF

cdr3_length: 15
j_call: TRBJ2-1
v_call: TRBV7-2
cdr3_aa: CASSLSGLAGNEQFF

cdr3_length: 16
j_call: TRBJ1-5
v_call: TRBV28
cdr3_aa: CASSLGRGGGNQPQHF

cdr3_length: 15
j_call: TRBJ2-7
v_call: TRBV14
cdr3_aa: CASSQGAGALYEQYF

cdr3_length: 13
j_call: TRBJ1-2
v_call: TRBV30
cdr3_aa: CAWSVQVTGGYTF

cdr3_length: 13
j_call: TRBJ1-5
v_call: TRBV4-3
cdr3_aa: CASSQDIVQPQHF

cdr3_length: 16
j_call: TRBJ2-2
v_call: TRBV6-5
cdr3_aa: CASSYRPGINTGELFF

cdr3_length: 14
j_call: TRBJ1-1
v_call: TRBV3-1/TRBV3-2
cdr3_aa: CASSQGHRTTEAFF

cdr3_length: 12
j_call: TRBJ2-7
v_call: TRBV19
cdr3_aa: CASQLRGGEQYF

cdr3_length: 15
j_call: TRBJ1-1
v_call: TRBV5-1
cdr3_aa: CASSHDRLVNTEAFF